This T cell receptor (beta chain) derives from a study of blood T cell repertoires in COVID-19. V gave up 6 bases and J gave up 1 base; unmatched junction bases: 4. The CDR3 is 14 amino acids. Germline V gene sequence: CDR1 MNHEY, CDR2 SMNVEV (reference sequence). Repertoires were generated with immunoSEQ multiplex PCR, while TCRdb's copy carries only in-frame clones and drops some. Of 200,000 or so clones detected, almost 90% appear once; the ten largest clones hold about 2.5%. Material: peripheral blood. The clonotype was recovered from a woman aged 55-69 years with acute or convalescent COVID-19. The chain uses TRBV27 and TRBJ1-2; 8 nucleotides line up with TRBD1. The CDR3 DNA is TGTGCCAGCAGCCGGGACAGGTTTAACTATGGCTACACCTTC. Amino acid sequence: CASSRDRFNYGYTF.